The 28 T cell receptor beta chains reported below all come from one sample, sequenced in a study of T cells in Graves' hyperthyroidism and ophthalmopathy. Authors of the study amplified TCR beta CDR3 regions from RNA transcripts. TCR CDR3 regions were first amplified by RT-PCR with HTBI primers. TCRdb recomputed calls from the multiplex PCR reads with MiXCR, one row per CDR3 protein. In the table there are 300,000 to 450,000 distinct CDR3 sequences, roughly 25% of which are singletons. Sequencing was done on a sample of blood. The receptors were gathered from a man aged 50-59 years with Graves' hyperthyroidism.

This clonotype was recorded only once. J is TRBJ2-2 and V is TRBV27; 7 nucleotides line up with TRBD2. This CDR3 contains 15 residues. The germline gives CDR1 MNHEY, CDR2 SMNVEV (reference sequence). With V trimmed by 5 bases and J by 7 bases, 10 bases remained unmatched. The CDR3 nucleotides read TGTGCCAGCAGTACTAGCGAGAGACGAGACGGGGAGCTGTTTTTT. Translating it yields CASSTSERRDGELFF.

The chain has TRBV7-6 and TRBJ2-3; D gene unclear. CDR3 length equals 15 residues. The germline V gene encodes CDR1 SGHVS and CDR2 FNYEAQ. The V end was cut by 3 bases, the J end by 1 base, with 11 bases between. This CDR3 reads CASSFEELGTDTQYF. CDR3 bases: TGTGCCAGCAGCTTTGAGGAGTTGGGCACAGATACGCAGTATTTT. The variable domain in full, with the rest retrieved from reference TRBV7-6 and TRBJ2-3, is GAGVSQSPRYKVTKRGQDVALRCDPISGHVSLYWYRQALGQGPEFLTYFNYEAQQDKSGLPNDRFSAERPEGSISTLTIQRTEQRDSAMYRCASSFEELGTDTQYFGPGTRLTVL.

This chain links TRBV20-1 with TRBJ2-7; D may be TRBD2 (6 bases). V shed 6 bases and J shed 0 bases, with 18 bases lying between them. The CDR3 covers 15 residues. The V gene's germline CDR1 is DFQATT and CDR2 SNEGSKA (reference sequence). CDR3 in DNA: TGCAGTGCCCTTCCGGGGGACTGGAGCTCCTACGAGCAGTACTTC. Translated: CSALPGDWSSYEQYF.

This clonotype was counted many times. The rearrangement joins TRBV24-1 to TRBJ2-5; TRBD1 agrees at 9 bases. Germline loops: CDR1 KGHDR, CDR2 SFDVKD. The CDR3 spans 15 residues. V shed 3 bases, J shed 4 bases, and the junction held 5 bases outside the gene matches. CDR3 DNA sequence: TGTGCCACCAGTGATCACAACAGGGGGCGAGAGACCCAGTACTTC. Protein product: CATSDHNRGRETQYF.

This clonotype was seen ten or more times. The rearrangement uses TRBV29-1 and TRBJ2-7; D is perhaps TRBD2 (6 bases). CDR3 length: 14 amino acids. Trimming removed 5 bases at V and 2 bases at J, with 16 bases between. Germline CDR1 SQVTM, CDR2 ANQGSEA. The DNA of the CDR3 is TGCAGCGTTAAAATAAAGGGAGGTCCCTACGAGCAGTACTTC. It yields the protein CSVKIKGGPYEQYF.

This clonotype turned up a few times. V gene TRBV6-2 or TRBV6-3 combines with J gene TRBJ2-7; D uncertain. Germline CDR1 is MNHEY and CDR2 is SVGEGT. The length of the CDR3 is 13 residues. Trimming pared 0 bases from V and 6 bases from J, leaving 9 bases between. CDR3 residues: CASSYSGRGEQYF. The CDR3 nucleotides are TGTGCCAGCAGTTACTCGGGCAGAGGCGAGCAGTACTTC.

The genes are TRBV9 and TRBJ2-7; possible D gene TRBD2, 6 bases. The CDR3 runs to 14 residues. Per germline, CDR1 SGDLS and CDR2 YYNGEE. Deletions cut 0 bases from V and 0 bases from J, with 7 bases between. The CDR3 reads CASSVGDFSYEQYF. CDR3 in DNA: TGTGCCAGCAGCGTAGGGGACTTCTCCTACGAGCAGTACTTC.

This clonotype was counted between two and nine times. The J gene is TRBJ2-1, the V gene TRBV9; the match to TRBD1 covers 9 bases. CDR3 size: 14 residues. Trimming removed 6 bases from V and 8 bases from J; junction bases left unmatched: 9. CDR1 and CDR2 from the germline V gene are SGDLS and YYNGEE. The CDR3 here is CASTPGQGRDEQFF. In DNA form, the CDR3 reads TGTGCCAGCACGCCGGGACAGGGTCGCGATGAGCAGTTCTTC. The variable domain in full, completed from reference TRBV9 and TRBJ2-1, reads DSGVTQTPKHLITATGQRVTLRCSPRSGDLSVYWYQQSLDQGLQFLIQYYNGEERAKGNILERFSAQQFPDLHSELNLSSLELGDSALYFCASTPGQGRDEQFFGPGTRLTVL.

The chain recombines TRBV19 with TRBJ2-7; TRBD1 aligns across 9 bases. Germline values: CDR1 LNHDA, CDR2 SQIVND (reference sequence). J lost 0 bases, V lost 3 bases, and 0 bases had no gene match. CDR3 length: 14 amino acids. This chain's CDR3 is CASSMGQGSYEQYF. CDR3 DNA: TGTGCCAGTAGTATGGGACAGGGCTCCTACGAGCAGTACTTC.

This clonotype was recorded a few times. The chain is built from TRBV28 and TRBJ2-3, with 7 bases identical to TRBD1. The CDR3 has 13 amino acids. CDR1 MDHEN and CDR2 SYDVKM come from the germline V gene. J lost 2 bases, V lost 10 bases, and 6 bases had no gene match. The DNA for the CDR3 is TGTGCCATCCAGGGACAGCCCACAGATACGCAGTATTTT. This encodes CAIQGQPTDTQYF. The variable domain in full, completed from reference TRBV28 and TRBJ2-3, reads DVKVTQSSRYLVKRTGEKVFLECVQDMDHENMFWYRQDPGLGLRLIYFSYDVKMKEKGDIPEGYSVSREKKERFSLILESASTNQTSMYLCAIQGQPTDTQYFGPGTRLTVL.

The chain links TRBV6-2 or TRBV6-3 to TRBJ1-2; 9 bases are shared with TRBD1. CDR3 length: 15 residues. Germline CDR1 and CDR2: MNHEY and SVGEGT. With 5 bases clipped from V and 7 bases from J, the junction kept 11 bases outside the gene matches. CDR3 region: CASSHRDRESRGYTF. The DNA of the CDR3 is TGTGCCAGCAGTCACCGGGACAGGGAGTCGCGTGGCTACACCTTC.

This clonotype was counted ten times or more. V is TRBV28 and J is TRBJ2-7; D unresolved. Germline CDR1 is MDHEN and CDR2 is SYDVKM. The CDR3 sequence is 10 residues long. Trimming took 8 bases from V and 3 from J, leaving 5 bases between them. The CDR3 DNA follows: TGTGCCAGCGGGCTCTACGAGCAGTACTTC. Its protein product is CASGLYEQYF.

The chain employs TRBV5-1 and TRBJ2-7, with D uncertain. CDR3 size: 13 residues. The germline V gene has CDR1 SGHRS and CDR2 YFSETQ. V was shortened by 7 bases and J by 0 bases, with 11 bases between the two germline ends. CDR3 bases: TGCGCCAGCCTAGACACAAACTCCTACGAGCAGTACTTC. Translating gives CASLDTNSYEQYF.

There are many counts of this clonotype. The CDR3 DNA reads TGTGCCAGCAGTTATCGAGGGGGAGGGAGCACAGATACGCAGTATTTT. Its protein product is CASSYRGGGSTDTQYF. The V gene is TRBV6-5, the J gene TRBJ2-3, with a possible D match to TRBD2 (7 bases). Trimming took 3 bases from V and 0 from J, leaving 13 bases between them. This CDR3 is built from 16 residues. The germline V gene has CDR1 MNHEY and CDR2 SVGAGI.

At least ten counts were recorded for this clonotype. The chain employs TRBV27 and TRBJ2-5; maybe TRBD2 (5 bases). The V end lost 9 bases, the J end lost 4 bases, and 12 bases lay between the germline ends. This CDR3 has 12 amino acids. Germline-derived CDR1 and CDR2 are MNHEY and SMNVEV (reference sequence). The CDR3 region has the DNA TGTGCCAGTTTAGGGAGTGGAGAGACCCAGTACTTC. Its protein product is CASLGSGETQYF.

The chain carries TRBV10-1 and TRBJ2-7; D gene ambiguous. V dropped 4 bases and J dropped 2 bases, with 9 bases sitting between them. The CDR3 is 13 residues long. Germline V gene lookup returns CDR1 WNHNN and CDR2 SYGVQD (reference sequence). CDR3 DNA: TGCGCCAGCAGTGCAGTCGGAGCCTACGAGCAGTACTTC. Residues: CASSAVGAYEQYF.

This clonotype has a handful of counts. J is TRBJ1-1 and V is TRBV7-8; D is perhaps TRBD1 (5 bases). Germline V gene lookup returns CDR1 SGHVS and CDR2 FQNEAQ. The length of the CDR3 is 15 residues. Trimming left V 1 base short and J 0 bases short, with 9 bases between. CDR3 loop: CASSLGGGLNTEAFF. The CDR3 DNA reads as TGTGCCAGCAGCTTAGGTGGGGGGTTGAACACTGAAGCTTTCTTT.

The table lists this clonotype with many counts. This chain joins TRBV7-9 and TRBJ2-7; D is undetermined. Germline V gene sequence: CDR1 SEHNR, CDR2 FQNEAQ (reference sequence). CDR3 length: 12 amino acids. The V end was cut by 1 base, the J end by 6 bases, with 7 bases between. The DNA of the CDR3 is TGTGCCAGCAGCTTAGGAGAGGTCGAGCAGTACTTC. Translation gives CASSLGEVEQYF.

The chain employs TRBV20-1 and TRBJ1-2; possibly TRBD1 for D (6 bases). V was shortened by 6 bases and J by 4 bases, with 9 bases between the two germline ends. The CDR3 is made up of 11 amino acids. Looked up from germline, CDR1 is DFQATT and CDR2 is SNEGSKA (reference sequence). The CDR3 spells CSAGAIYGYTF. The CDR3 bases are TGCAGTGCGGGGGCAATCTATGGCTACACCTTC.

This clonotype has a handful of counts. This chain links TRBV6-1 with TRBJ1-2; unclear D gene. This CDR3 contains 16 residues. Trimming left V 5 bases short and J 4 bases short, with 20 bases between. Germline values: CDR1 MNHNS, CDR2 SASEGT. In nucleotides, the CDR3 is TGTGCCAGCAGTCTTACTTACCGGGAGACTTTCTATGGCTACACCTTC. Translated: CASSLTYRETFYGYTF.

The chain recombines TRBV27 with TRBJ1-1; TRBD1 matches 9 bases. V was pared by 8 bases and J by 5 bases, with 9 bases of the junction left unmatched. This CDR3 contains 14 residues. Germline CDR1 and CDR2: MNHEY and SMNVEV (reference sequence). The CDR3 DNA is TGTGCCAGCGGGGGACAGGGTGAAGTAACTGAAGCTTTCTTT. Its translation is CASGGQGEVTEAFF.

This clonotype was picked up many times. J is TRBJ2-5 and V is TRBV14; a possible D gene is TRBD2 (5 bases). Germline V gene data show CDR1 as SGHDN and CDR2 as FVKESK. CDR3 length equals 14 residues. The V end was cut by 1 base, the J end by 2 bases, with 8 bases between. The CDR3: CASSQGGWQETQYF. As DNA, the CDR3 is TGTGCCAGCAGCCAAGGAGGGTGGCAAGAGACCCAGTACTTC.

This clonotype was counted a few times. V is TRBV30 and J is TRBJ1-1; D remains unclear. The CDR3 runs to 11 residues. Trimming removed 4 bases at V and 3 bases at J, with 6 bases between. The germline V gene has CDR1 GTSNPN and CDR2 SVGIG (reference sequence). The DNA for the CDR3 is TGTGCCTGGAACAGTTACACTGAAGCTTTCTTT. Translating gives CAWNSYTEAFF.

This clonotype has a count of ten or more. The CDR3 spells CSARDQFSGGHEQYF. Here the CDR3 DNA reads TGCAGTGCTAGAGATCAGTTTAGCGGGGGCCACGAGCAGTACTTC. This chain links TRBV20-1 with TRBJ2-7; 9 positions match TRBD2. Germline CDR1 DFQATT, CDR2 SNEGSKA (reference sequence). The CDR3 length is 15 residues. V trimming: 0 bases; J trimming: 5 bases; junction bases outside the gene matches: 8.

This clonotype was seen a single time. This chain joins TRBV28 and TRBJ2-3; 10 nucleotides match TRBD2. This CDR3 comprises 15 residues. Unmatched junction bases numbered 2, after V lost 1 base and J lost 4 bases. The germline V gene has CDR1 MDHEN and CDR2 SYDVKM. CDR3 protein: CASSLSSGRADTQYF. The CDR3 DNA is TGTGCCAGCAGTTTATCTAGCGGGAGAGCAGATACGCAGTATTTT. The whole variable domain, filled in from reference TRBV28 and TRBJ2-3, reads DVKVTQSSRYLVKRTGEKVFLECVQDMDHENMFWYRQDPGLGLRLIYFSYDVKMKEKGDIPEGYSVSREKKERFSLILESASTNQTSMYLCASSLSSGRADTQYFGPGTRLTVL.

This clonotype has a count of ten or more. The chain links TRBV12-3 or TRBV12-4 to TRBJ2-1, with a possible D match to TRBD1 (8 bases). The CDR3 is made up of 16 amino acids. V was cut by 5 bases and J by 0 bases, with 14 bases left in between. Here the CDR3 reads CASSSHRGGSYNEQFF. The DNA of the CDR3 is TGTGCCAGCAGTAGTCACAGGGGGGGCTCCTACAATGAGCAGTTCTTC.

This clonotype occurred many times. The chain carries TRBV28 and TRBJ2-7; 8 bases fit TRBD1. Looked up from germline, CDR1 is MDHEN and CDR2 is SYDVKM. V lost 5 bases, J lost 6 bases, and 15 bases stayed unmatched. This CDR3 has 16 amino acids. In nucleotides, the CDR3 is TGTGCCAGCAGTGGGTTGCAGGGGGCTCAATCGAGCGAGCAGTACTTC. Amino acids: CASSGLQGAQSSEQYF.

The J gene is TRBJ2-7, the V gene TRBV7-9, with 7 bases matching TRBD2. J lost 7 bases, V lost 5 bases, and 11 bases had no gene match. The germline V gene encodes CDR1 SEHNR and CDR2 FQNEAQ (reference sequence). The length of the CDR3 is 14 residues. This chain's CDR3 is CASSPGTNWGEQYF. In DNA, the CDR3 is TGTGCCAGCAGCCCCGGGACTAATTGGGGGGAGCAGTACTTC.